One and the same sample provided the 10 T cell receptor beta chains below, sequenced in a study of blood T cell repertoires in COVID-19. Sequencing used immunoSEQ multiplex PCR; TCRdb keeps in-frame clones, though not all of them. The sample has 200,000 or so clones; approximately 84% are singletons. Sequencing was done on a sample of peripheral blood. The receptors derive from a man between 40 and 49 years old with active or convalescent COVID-19.

The J gene is TRBJ1-2, the V gene TRBV6-4; 8 bases match TRBD1. The CDR3 extends over 14 amino acids. V dropped 6 bases and J dropped 7; count of bases not matched to a gene: 10. Germline V gene sequence: CDR1 MRHNA, CDR2 SNTAGT. The CDR3 region is CASRVDRGVSGYTF. In DNA form, the CDR3 reads TGTGCCAGCAGAGTCGACAGGGGTGTCTCTGGCTACACCTTC.

The genes are TRBV30 and TRBJ2-1, with D tentatively TRBD2 (5 bases). Trimming removed 4 bases from V and 0 bases from J, with 19 bases in between. The CDR3 spans 17 residues. Germline lookup yields CDR1 GTSNPN and CDR2 SVGIG (reference sequence). The CDR3 sequence is CAWIPLGRLDSYNEQFF. CDR3 nucleotide sequence: TGTGCCTGGATCCCCCTTGGGAGACTCGACTCCTACAATGAGCAGTTCTTC. The full variable domain, with the rest looked up from reference TRBV30 and TRBJ2-1, is SQTIHQWPATLVQPVGSPLSLECTVEGTSNPNLYWYRQAAGRGLQLLFYSVGIGQISSEVPQNLSASRPQDRQFILSSKKLLLSDSGFYLCAWIPLGRLDSYNEQFFGPGTRLTVL.

The rearrangement joins TRBV27 to TRBJ2-1; 12 positions agree with TRBD2. V gave up 5 bases and J gave up 9 bases; unmatched junction bases: 11. The CDR3 sequence is 16 residues long. CDR1 is MNHEY and CDR2 is SMNVEV in the germline V gene (reference sequence). The CDR3 DNA reads as TGTGCCAGCAGTCCCTCCTGGCTAGCGGGAGGGAGTGAGCAGTTCTTC. Its translation: CASSPSWLAGGSEQFF.

J is TRBJ2-7 and V is TRBV5-4; perhaps TRBD1 as D (5 bases). V shed 0 bases and J shed 2 bases, with 9 bases lying between them. The CDR3 runs to 14 residues. Germline-derived CDR1 and CDR2 are SGHNT and YYREEE (reference sequence). The CDR3 coding sequence is TGTGCCAGCAGCTTGGTAGGCAGGGCCTACGAGCAGTACTTC. Translating gives CASSLVGRAYEQYF.

The rearrangement joins TRBV27 to TRBJ2-6, with a weak D call TRBD1 (6 bases). Trimming shortened V by 3 bases and J by 0 bases, and 12 bases separated the two germline ends. The CDR3 is made up of 17 amino acids. Looked up from germline, CDR1 is MNHEY and CDR2 is SMNVEV (reference sequence). The CDR3 reads CASSFPTGTSGANVLTF. In nucleotides, the CDR3 is TGTGCCAGCAGTTTCCCGACAGGCACCTCTGGGGCCAACGTCCTGACTTTC.

This clone was observed a few times. V usage is TRBV28 and J usage is TRBJ1-5; possible D gene TRBD1, 5 bases. CDR3 length: 15 amino acids. V was shortened by 2 bases and J by 7 bases, with 15 bases between the two germline ends. Germline CDR1 and CDR2: MDHEN and SYDVKM. CDR3 in amino acids: CASSLGSRVGQPQHF. CDR3 DNA sequence: TGTGCCAGCAGTTTAGGTAGCAGGGTCGGGCAGCCCCAGCATTTT.

The chain links TRBV7-8 to TRBJ2-3; D unresolved. Germline lookup yields CDR1 SGHVS and CDR2 FQNEAQ. The CDR3 runs 12 residues. The V and J ends lost 5 bases and 7 bases respectively, with 10 bases between them. The CDR3 spells CASSPSPNTQYF. DNA of the CDR3: TGTGCCAGCAGCCCCTCCCCTAATACGCAGTATTTT.

The chain is built from TRBV9 and TRBJ1-4, with 7 bases fitting TRBD1. The CDR3 has 16 residues. Germline V gene sequence: CDR1 SGDLS, CDR2 YYNGEE. The ends lost 5 bases at V and 8 bases at J; junction bases unmatched: 15. The CDR3 bases are TGTGCCAGCAGTCCGACTACAGGGGCCTTTCAGGAAAAACTGTTTTTT. It yields the protein CASSPTTGAFQEKLFF.

The rearrangement links TRBV2 to TRBJ1-5, with D possibly TRBD1 on 5 matching bases. Germline V CDR1 and CDR2: SNHLY, FYNNEI. V dropped 4 bases and J dropped 7 bases, with 11 bases sitting between them. The CDR3 runs 13 residues. The CDR3 here is CASSGRVGQPQHF. The CDR3 DNA follows: TGTGCCAGCAGTGGCAGGGTAGGGCAGCCCCAGCATTTT.

This clone showed up just a few times. V is TRBV18 and J is TRBJ2-7; D remains ambiguous. V shed 3 bases and J shed 6 bases, with 15 bases lying between them. The CDR3 length is 14 residues. The germline V gene encodes CDR1 KGHSH and CDR2 LQKENI. The CDR3 sequence is CASSPLTTAGEQYF. The CDR3 DNA is TGTGCCAGCTCACCTCTGACCACAGCAGGCGAGCAGTACTTC.